The next 10 T cell receptor beta chains were all read from a single sample in a study of patients and donors after allogeneic stem cell transplantation. TCRdb itself ran the RT-PCR reads through MiXCR, one entry per CDR3 protein. The data contain around 200,000 distinct CDR3 sequences, about 37% of them singletons. Sequencing was done on a sample of blood, either unsorted or a sorted T cell fraction (not recorded which). These receptors all come from a human donor who was either an allogeneic HSCT recipient or a stem cell or donor lymphocyte infusion donor (not recorded which). It is not recorded whose cells these are; they may come from a transplant donor.

This clonotype appeared a few times. The chain recombines TRBV14 with TRBJ2-7; TRBD2 is a possible D gene (6 bases). Trimming removed 4 bases from V and 6 bases from J, with 13 bases in between. CDR3 length: 13 amino acids. Germline CDR1 reads SGHDN; CDR2 reads FVKESK. Written as DNA, the CDR3 is TGTGCCAGCAGCCCTTTGGAGGGGTCCGAGCAGTACTTC. Its translation is CASSPLEGSEQYF.

The chain recombines TRBV5-1 with TRBJ1-2, with D perhaps TRBD1 (6 bases). The CDR3 runs to 16 residues. From germline, CDR1 is SGHRS and CDR2 YFSETQ. Trimming removed 0 bases at V and 6 bases at J, with 18 bases between. CDR3 protein: CASSLARQLGQNGYTF. In DNA, the CDR3 is TGCGCCAGCAGCTTGGCCCGACAATTAGGACAGAATGGCTACACCTTC.

The V call is TRBV20-1, the J call TRBJ1-1; D not certain. CDR3 length: 15 amino acids. V shed 5 bases and J shed 0 bases, with 16 bases lying between them. Germline V lookup: CDR1 DFQATT, CDR2 SNEGSKA (reference sequence). CDR3 DNA sequence: TGCAGTGCTGATGGGGTTTCGATGATGAACACTGAAGCTTTCTTT. This sequence encodes CSADGVSMMNTEAFF.

This chain joins TRBV3-1 and TRBJ2-1; D not certain. The CDR3 has 14 amino acids. Germline V gene data show CDR1 as LGHDT and CDR2 as YNNKEL (reference sequence). V dropped 0 bases and J dropped 2 bases, with 5 bases sitting between them. The CDR3 DNA is TGTGCCAGCAGCCAAGACAGCACCTACAATGAGCAGTTCTTC. Its translation is CASSQDSTYNEQFF.

In this sample, this clonotype turned up a few times. The CDR3, as DNA: TGCGCCAGCAGCCAAGGTCCCGGGACAGCTTTATATGGCTACACCTTC. Residues: CASSQGPGTALYGYTF. The genes are TRBV4-1 and TRBJ1-2; TRBD1 agrees at 7 bases. The CDR3 extends over 16 amino acids. Germline CDR1 reads MGHRA; CDR2 reads YSYEKL. The V segment lost 1 base and the J segment 5 bases; nucleotides outside the gene matches: 10.

In this sample, this clonotype turned up a few times. The chain couples TRBV29-1 to TRBJ1-2; D perhaps matches TRBD1 (5 bases). Germline CDR1 reads SQVTM; CDR2 reads ANQGSEA. Trimming stripped 0 bases from V and 2 bases from J, with 7 bases between. CDR3 length: 13 residues. CDR3 amino acids: CSVEDWGNYGYTF. CDR3 DNA sequence: TGCAGCGTTGAAGATTGGGGCAACTATGGCTACACCTTC.

This clonotype was counted a few times. The chain joins TRBV12-3 or TRBV12-4 to TRBJ1-5; D is undetermined. The CDR3 extends over 14 amino acids. Trimming left V 7 bases short and J 9 bases short, with 19 bases between. The CDR3 is CASTGGPTPGPQHF. CDR3 DNA sequence: TGTGCCAGCACCGGAGGACCAACTCCCGGGCCCCAGCATTTT.

Points on this clonotype: The junction departs from the called germline gene at one end, perhaps through a read error. This chain uses TRBV20-1 with TRBJ2-3, with D perhaps matching TRBD1 (6 bases). Germline values: CDR1 DFQATT, CDR2 SNEGSKA (reference sequence). This CDR3 has 15 residues. CDR3 coding DNA: TGCAGTGCTGTAGCGACAGGTCCCCCCACAGTTACGCAGTATTTT. Protein: CSAVATGPPTVTQYF.

The chain combines TRBV24-1 with TRBJ2-5; D ambiguous. The CDR3 runs to 13 residues. The germline CDR1 and CDR2 sequences are KGHDR and SFDVKD. The V and J ends lost 5 bases and 14 bases respectively, with 20 bases between them. This CDR3 reads CATSAISSPRRYF. The CDR3 nucleotides are TGTGCCACCAGTGCCATTAGTAGTCCGCGGCGTTACTTC.

The chain is built from TRBV7-8 and TRBJ1-4; 7 bases align to TRBD1. The CDR3 has 16 residues. The germline CDR1 and CDR2 sequences are SGHVS and FQNEAQ. The J segment lost 0 bases and the V segment lost 4 bases, leaving 5 bases of the junction unmatched. The CDR3 bases are TGTGCCAGCAGCTCGGGACAGACTGCAACTAATGAAAAACTGTTTTTT. Its translation: CASSSGQTATNEKLFF.